This T cell receptor (beta chain) is drawn from a study of CD8+ T cells in alopecia areata. Germline loops: CDR1 SGHTA, CDR2 FQGNSA. CDR3 length: 15 amino acids. Trimming removed 5 bases at V and 2 bases at J, with 16 bases between. Findings and caveats of the study: Administration of tofacitinib significantly diminished scalp clonality and expanded CD8+ clones within the top 100.

Specified treatment: oral pan-JAK inhibitor, 5-10 mg twice daily. With respect to this clone: Its target is unknown.

Once RNA had been extracted, it was reverse transcribed into cDNA to act as the sequencing template. The repertoire was sequenced with immunoSEQ multiplex PCR; TCRdb's copy has only in-frame clones and lacks some. The sample yields 150,000 or so clones, roughly 58% seen once. The specimen comprised CD4+ T cells sorted from blood, sampled between weeks 55 and 65, from a patient treated with tofacitinib. The TCR comes from a human donor with alopecia areata. The gene calls are TRBV7-2 and TRBJ2-7; the D is unclear. CDR3 loop: CASSVDERSPYEQYF. In DNA form, the CDR3 reads TGTGCCAGCAGCGTAGACGAACGGTCTCCCTACGAGCAGTACTTC.